The rows below give T cell receptor beta chains drawn from one sample of a study of regulatory T cells in long-lasting Graves disease. From the multiplex PCR reads, TCRdb called clonotypes with MiXCR, one entry per CDR3 protein. Of over 450,000 distinct CDR3 sequences listed, around 12% are singletons. These data are also associated with another study on T cells in Graves' hyperthyroidism and ophthalmopathy.

The input for sequencing was peripheral blood mononuclear cells (PBMCs), taken at new diagnosis, from a patient treated with antithyroid drugs. Receptor source: a woman in her thirties with Graves disease. Each CDR3 is given with its conserved first and last residue. The D gene is left open where the match is weak. Not all rows give a size; the values are once, few, many and, for expanded clones, a class.

v_call	j_call	d_call	clone_size	cdr3_nt	cdr3_aa
TRBV6-1	TRBJ2-7	NA	many	TGTGCCAGCAGCCTATACGGGACACCGCTCTACGAGCAGTACTTC	CASSLYGTPLYEQYF
TRBV7-6	TRBJ2-2	NA	NA	TGTGCCAGCAGCTCCTACTCCAGCCGGAACACCGGGGAGCTGTTTTTT	CASSSYSSRNTGELFF
TRBV19	TRBJ2-2	NA	NA	TGTGCCAGTAGTTATTGGGGGGCCTTCCCTTGGGAGCTGTTTTTT	CASSYWGAFPWELFF
TRBV27	TRBJ1-1	NA	few	TGTGCCAGCAGGGGGTCAGGGTGGGGGAGTAACACTGAAGCTTTCTTT	CASRGSGWGSNTEAFF
TRBV7-9	TRBJ2-3	NA	many	TGTGCCAGCAGCTGGGTAGGGGATACGCAGTATTTT	CASSWVGDTQYF
TRBV6-5	TRBJ2-2	NA	many	TGTGCCAGCAGTTACTCGGGGAACACCGGGGAGCTGTTTTTT	CASSYSGNTGELFF
TRBV30	TRBJ2-1	NA	few	TGTGCCTGGAGTTTGGGATTAGCGAAGTACAATGAGCAGTTCTTC	CAWSLGLAKYNEQFF
TRBV19	TRBJ1-6	NA	many	TGTGCCAGTAATCCGGGACATCCTGATTCACCCCTCCACTTT	CASNPGHPDSPLHF
TRBV12-3/TRBV12-4	TRBJ2-5	TRBD2	many	TGTGCCAGCAGTTCGAGGACTAGCGGGAGGGAAGAGACCCAGTACTTC	CASSSRTSGREETQYF
TRBV7-3	TRBJ1-2	NA	NA	TGTGCCAGCAGCCTAAACGGGGGGCGAGGGGGCTACACCTTC	CASSLNGGRGGYTF
TRBV2	TRBJ1-6	TRBD1	many	TGTGCCAGCACTGACAGGGGTTATTCACCCCTCCACTTT	CASTDRGYSPLHF
TRBV7-2	TRBJ2-2	TRBD1	few	TGTGCCAGCAGCTCAATGGGACAGCTAGTCACCGGGGAGCTGTTTTTT	CASSSMGQLVTGELFF
TRBV11-3	TRBJ2-3	TRBD1	many	TGTGCCAGTGCCCGGGACAGGGCCACAGATACGCAGTATTTT	CASARDRATDTQYF
TRBV20-1	TRBJ2-7	TRBD2	many	TGCAGTGTAATTTTGTTGGCTAGCGGGAGACTTTCCTACGAGCAGTACTTC	CSVILLASGRLSYEQYF
TRBV5-1	TRBJ2-5	NA	few	TGCGCCAGCAGCTTGGTTCCGGGGCTCGATTGGGAGACCCAGTACTTC	CASSLVPGLDWETQYF
TRBV4-3	TRBJ1-2	NA	few	TGCGCCAGCAGCCAAGTCCGGGCGATCGGGAGTGACTATGGCTACACCTTC	CASSQVRAIGSDYGYTF
TRBV20-1	TRBJ2-1	TRBD2	NA	TGCAGTGCTAGAGATGTGGGCGGGAGGGGCTCCTACAATGAGCAGTTCTTC	CSARDVGGRGSYNEQFF
TRBV19	TRBJ2-2	NA	many	TGTGCCAGTAGTATAGATCCCCTTAACACCGGGGAGCTGTTTTTT	CASSIDPLNTGELFF
TRBV30	TRBJ2-4	NA	many	TGTGCCTGGTCGAGGGGCAGACTATGGGCCAAAAACATTCAGTACTTC	CAWSRGRLWAKNIQYF
TRBV19	TRBJ2-1	NA	few	TGTGCCAGTAGTACCCTATGGACATCCTTTGATGAGCAGTTCTTC	CASSTLWTSFDEQFF
TRBV27	TRBJ2-1	TRBD2	many	TGTGCCAGCAGTGGCCTGACTAGCGGGAGGGCGGGATACAATGAGCAGTTCTTC	CASSGLTSGRAGYNEQFF
TRBV7-9	TRBJ2-7	NA	many	TGTGCCAGCAGCTTAGACGGGGGAGGAATGGGGCAGTACTTC	CASSLDGGGMGQYF
TRBV11-3	TRBJ2-7	NA	NA	TGTGCCAGCAGCTCGTGGACTGGCGGGCTAGGCGGGCAGTACTTC	CASSSWTGGLGGQYF
TRBV20-1	TRBJ1-1	NA	many	TGCAGTGCTACCCGAGACGGCAACACTGAAGCTTTCTTT	CSATRDGNTEAFF
TRBV19	TRBJ2-1	NA	NA	TGTGCCAGTAGTATAACAGTCTCTAATCCCTACAATGAGCAGTTCTTC	CASSITVSNPYNEQFF
TRBV10-3	TRBJ1-5	NA	many	TGTGCCATCAGCCTGCAGGGAGGGAATCAGCCCCAGCATTTT	CAISLQGGNQPQHF
TRBV5-5	TRBJ1-1	TRBD1	many	TGTGCCAGCAGCTTAAGGACAGGTCCCATGGCTGAAGCTTTCTTT	CASSLRTGPMAEAFF
TRBV10-1	TRBJ2-1	NA	few	TGCGCCAGCAGTGAGTTGGTAGGTGGAGAGCAGTTCTTC	CASSELVGGEQFF
TRBV20-1	TRBJ1-2	NA	many	TGCAGTGCCAACCGCTTATTAATCGGTGGCTACACCTTC	CSANRLLIGGYTF
TRBV20-1	TRBJ1-5	NA	many	TGCAGTGCTAGGACAGCTAATAGCAATCAGCCCCAGCATTTT	CSARTANSNQPQHF
TRBV28	TRBJ2-1	NA	many	TGTGCCAGCGGGACGGGCGGGACGAACTACAATGAGCAGTTCTTC	CASGTGGTNYNEQFF
TRBV24-1	TRBJ2-3	NA	many	TGTGCCACCAGTGATCCCACCCCCCGGGATACGCAGTATTTT	CATSDPTPRDTQYF
TRBV19	TRBJ2-3	NA	many	TGTGCCAGTAGTATGTGGGATAGGGCAGATACGCAGTATTTT	CASSMWDRADTQYF
TRBV9	TRBJ2-3	NA	NA	TGTGCCAGCAGCGTACAGGGGGGCCCAGATACGCAGTATTTT	CASSVQGGPDTQYF
TRBV28	TRBJ1-2	TRBD1	many	TGTGCCAGCAGTTTTGGGACCGTCCTCGACAGGGGGTACACCTTC	CASSFGTVLDRGYTF
TRBV18	TRBJ2-7	TRBD1	many	TGTGCCAGCAGCCCTCTGGGACAGGGATCCTACGAGCAGTACTTC	CASSPLGQGSYEQYF
TRBV29-1	TRBJ2-3	NA	many	TGCAGCGTTGTGAGAGGGGCAGGGAGTCCCGTGGATACGCAGTATTTT	CSVVRGAGSPVDTQYF
TRBV5-1	TRBJ2-1	TRBD2	many	TGCGCCAGCAGTTCTACTAGCGGGAGTTTCTATGAGCAGTTCTTC	CASSSTSGSFYEQFF
TRBV2	TRBJ2-7	NA	many	TGTGCCAGCAGTGTTGGAGGGGGTCGCGAGCAGTACTTC	CASSVGGGREQYF
TRBV29-1	TRBJ2-5	TRBD1	many	TGCAGCGTTGAAGAAACAGGGGGTCCGGGAGAGACCCAGTACTTC	CSVEETGGPGETQYF
TRBV5-1	TRBJ1-3	NA	NA	TGCGCCAGCAGCTTGGCGACAGGACACTCTGGAAACACCATATATTTT	CASSLATGHSGNTIYF
TRBV9	TRBJ2-2	NA	few	TGTGCCAGCAGCGTAGCCGGGACGGTGCCCACCGGGGAGCTGTTTTTT	CASSVAGTVPTGELFF
TRBV15	TRBJ1-3	NA	few	TGTGCCACCAGCAGCCCCATACCCGGGGGCTCTGGAAACACCATATATTTT	CATSSPIPGGSGNTIYF
TRBV18	TRBJ2-1	NA	many	TGTGCCAGCTCTCTAGAGGTTACGGAGCAGTTCTTC	CASSLEVTEQFF
TRBV11-3	TRBJ2-1	TRBD2	many	TGTGCCAGCAGCTTATCCGGGACTAGCGGACTCGATGAGCAGTTCTTC	CASSLSGTSGLDEQFF
TRBV20-1	TRBJ2-1	TRBD2	NA	TGCAGTGCTAGAGGTCTAGCGGGAGCCCTGAGCTCCTACAATGAGCAGTTCTTC	CSARGLAGALSSYNEQFF
TRBV5-6	TRBJ1-5	NA	NA	TGTGCCAGCAGCTTGGGCAGGGGACCCAATCAGCCCCAGCATTTT	CASSLGRGPNQPQHF
TRBV7-2	TRBJ1-3	NA	many	TGTGCCAGCAGCTTAACCGGGAGCTCTGGAAACACCATATATTTT	CASSLTGSSGNTIYF
TRBV6-2/TRBV6-3	TRBJ2-7	TRBD1	few	TGTGCCAGCAGTTGGGGACAGGGGGCGCGCGAGCAGTACTTC	CASSWGQGAREQYF
TRBV28	TRBJ1-2	NA	many	TGTGCCAGCAGTCAGACCATGGCCGTCATCTATGGCTACACCTTC	CASSQTMAVIYGYTF
TRBV12-3/TRBV12-4	TRBJ2-7	TRBD1	many	TGTGCCAGCAGTTTAGCGCCCTCCCGGACAGGCCCCTACGAGCAGTACTTC	CASSLAPSRTGPYEQYF
TRBV15	TRBJ2-5	TRBD2	many	TGTGCCACCAGCAGAGACCGGGGGGGGCAAGAGACCCAGTACTTC	CATSRDRGGQETQYF
TRBV9	TRBJ2-3	NA	few	TGTGCCAGCCAAAGGGGTTTCACAGATACGCAGTATTTT	CASQRGFTDTQYF
TRBV5-1	TRBJ1-4	NA	few	TGCGCCAGCAGCTCGGACGGCTTTGGTGGAAAACTGTTTTTT	CASSSDGFGGKLFF
TRBV3-1	TRBJ2-5	TRBD2	NA	TGTGCCAGCAGCTTACGTTCTAGCGGGAGTGAGACCCAGTACTTC	CASSLRSSGSETQYF
TRBV9	TRBJ2-7	NA	few	TGTGCCAGCAGCGTGACCAGTACCTCCTACGAGCAGTACTTC	CASSVTSTSYEQYF
TRBV5-1	TRBJ2-1	NA	many	TGCGCCAGCAGCTTGGGGACAGCAGGAGGGGGTGAGCAGTTCTTC	CASSLGTAGGGEQFF
TRBV5-1	TRBJ1-2	NA	many	TGCGCCAGCAGCTTGGGGGACGCGAACTATGGCTACACCTTC	CASSLGDANYGYTF
TRBV27	TRBJ2-7	TRBD1	many	TGTGCCAGCAGTTTGGCCGGGACAGCAACCTACGAGCAGTACTTC	CASSLAGTATYEQYF
TRBV7-3	TRBJ2-3	NA	few	TGTGCCAGCAGCAGTAGCGGGACCTCAGGGGGCCTACGGTATTTT	CASSSSGTSGGLRYF